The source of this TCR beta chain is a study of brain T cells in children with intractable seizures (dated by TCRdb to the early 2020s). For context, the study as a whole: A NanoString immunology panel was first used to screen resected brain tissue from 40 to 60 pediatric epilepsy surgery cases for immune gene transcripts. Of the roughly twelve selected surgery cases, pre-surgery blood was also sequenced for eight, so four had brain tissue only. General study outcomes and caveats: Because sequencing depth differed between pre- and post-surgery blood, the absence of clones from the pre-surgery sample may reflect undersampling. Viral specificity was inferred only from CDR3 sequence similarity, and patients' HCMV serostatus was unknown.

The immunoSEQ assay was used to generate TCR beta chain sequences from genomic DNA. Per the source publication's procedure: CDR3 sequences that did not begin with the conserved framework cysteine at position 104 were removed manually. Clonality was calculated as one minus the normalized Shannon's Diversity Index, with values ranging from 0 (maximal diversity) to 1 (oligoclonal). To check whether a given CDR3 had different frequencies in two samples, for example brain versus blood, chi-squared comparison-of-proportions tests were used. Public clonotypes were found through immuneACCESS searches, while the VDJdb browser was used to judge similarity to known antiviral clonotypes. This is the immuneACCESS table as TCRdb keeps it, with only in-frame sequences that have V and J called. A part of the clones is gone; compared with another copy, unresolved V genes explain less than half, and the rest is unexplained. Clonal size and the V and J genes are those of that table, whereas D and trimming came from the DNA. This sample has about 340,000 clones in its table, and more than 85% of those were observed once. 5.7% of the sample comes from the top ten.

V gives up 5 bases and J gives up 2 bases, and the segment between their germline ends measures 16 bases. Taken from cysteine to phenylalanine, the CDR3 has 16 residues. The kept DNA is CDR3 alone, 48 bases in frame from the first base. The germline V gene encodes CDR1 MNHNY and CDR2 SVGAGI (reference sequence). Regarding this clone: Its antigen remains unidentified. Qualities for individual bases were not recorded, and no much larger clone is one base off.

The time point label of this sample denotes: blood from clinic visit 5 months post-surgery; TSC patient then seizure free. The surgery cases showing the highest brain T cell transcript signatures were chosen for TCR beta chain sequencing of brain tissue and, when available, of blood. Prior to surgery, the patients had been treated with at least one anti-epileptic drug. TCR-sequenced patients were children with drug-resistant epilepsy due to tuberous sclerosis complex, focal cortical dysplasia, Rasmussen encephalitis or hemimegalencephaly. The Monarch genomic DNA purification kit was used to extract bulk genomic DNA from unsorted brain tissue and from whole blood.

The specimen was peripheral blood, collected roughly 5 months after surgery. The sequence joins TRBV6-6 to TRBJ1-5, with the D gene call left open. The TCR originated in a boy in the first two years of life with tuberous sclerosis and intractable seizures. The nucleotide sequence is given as TGTGCCAGCAGTCCCGAGGGTGGGTATCGCAATCAGCCCCAGCATTTT. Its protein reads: CASSPEGGYRNQPQHF.